Reported below is one T cell receptor (beta chain). In the authors' methods: Reference gene primers were amplified, and this amplification served to estimate nucleated cell counts. The method was immunoSEQ multiplex PCR; TCRdb's version includes in-frame clones alone and lacks a portion of them. V and J calls and clone size are copied from that table; D and trimming were computed from the DNA. The table has more than 150,000 clones, 81% seen once. The sample comes from a study of blood T cell repertoires in COVID-19. Study-wide context: The analysed material was cDNA or gDNA that came from T cells, B-cell-depleted T cells, or PBMCs.

Sequencing input: peripheral blood. This receptor was obtained from an elderly woman with COVID-19, enrolled during active disease.

The CDR3 spells CASSLGGGANYGYTF. In DNA form, the CDR3 reads TGTGCCAGCAGCTTGGGCGGGGGAGCTAACTATGGCTACACCTTC. The chain combines TRBV7-6 with TRBJ1-2, with D tentatively TRBD1 (5 bases). The CDR3 covers 15 residues. Germline V gives CDR1 SGHVS, CDR2 FNYEAQ. The V and J ends lost 3 bases and 0 bases respectively, with 11 bases between them. The variable domain in full, with the rest retrieved from reference TRBV7-6 and TRBJ1-2, is GAGVSQSPRYKVTKRGQDVALRCDPISGHVSLYWYRQALGQGPEFLTYFNYEAQQDKSGLPNDRFSAERPEGSISTLTIQRTEQRDSAMYRCASSLGGGANYGYTFGSGTRLTVV.